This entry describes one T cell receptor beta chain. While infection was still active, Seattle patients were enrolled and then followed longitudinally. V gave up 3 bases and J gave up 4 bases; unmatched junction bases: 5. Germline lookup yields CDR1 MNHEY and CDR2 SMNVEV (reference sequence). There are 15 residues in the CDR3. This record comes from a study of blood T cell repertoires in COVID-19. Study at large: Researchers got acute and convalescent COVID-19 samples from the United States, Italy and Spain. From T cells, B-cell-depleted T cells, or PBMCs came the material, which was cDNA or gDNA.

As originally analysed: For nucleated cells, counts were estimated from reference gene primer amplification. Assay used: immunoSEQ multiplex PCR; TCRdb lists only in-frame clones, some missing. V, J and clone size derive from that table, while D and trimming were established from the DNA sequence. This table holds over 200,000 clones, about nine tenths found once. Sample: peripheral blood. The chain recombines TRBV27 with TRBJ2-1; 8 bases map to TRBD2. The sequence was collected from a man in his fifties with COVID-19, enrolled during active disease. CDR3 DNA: TGTGCCAGCAGTTTTTCCGGACTAGCATACAATGAGCAGTTCTTC. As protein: CASSFSGLAYNEQFF.